This T cell receptor beta chain was obtained from a study of shared clonotypes between healthy human individuals. Findings and limits, study-wide: Apart from blood, nothing was sampled; tissue repertoires likely differ.

As processed by the authors: Owing to the provision of junction-only sequences devoid of quality scores by immunoSEQ, filtering differed. The assay was immunoSEQ multiplex PCR, and TCRdb's table has in-frame clones only and misses some. The V and J calls and the clone size are those of that table, but D and trimming were determined from the DNA. Of roughly 590,000 clones in the sample, 95% to 96% were seen once. To note about this clone: Its specificity is not known.

CDR3 length: 15 amino acids. Trimming took 5 bases from V and 5 from J; bases not matched to a gene: 3. From germline, CDR1 is MNHEY and CDR2 SMNVEV (reference sequence). Naive CD8 cells were CD45RO-negative, positively selected for CCR7, excluding terminally differentiated effector memory CD45RA+ cells. This TCR was recovered from a woman aged 25 to 39 in good health. The chain employs TRBV27 and TRBJ2-7, with 16 bases aligning to TRBD2. Sequences were obtained from naive CD8+ T cells sorted from blood. The CDR3 here is CASSAGTSGRDEQYF. For the CDR3, the DNA is TGTGCCAGCAGTGCCGGGACTAGCGGGAGGGACGAGCAGTACTTC.